This TCR beta chain appears in the sequencing data of a study of blood T cells in healthy people across ages. Background on the study: Capturing about one barcoded beta molecule per two T cells was achieved by template switching.

Next came a second PCR, run for about 7 to 12 cycles, which used a sample-barcoded 5' primer along with a J-beta primer mix. TCRdb called the 5' RACE reads again in MiXCR, with one record for every CDR3 protein. The profile shows more than 800,000 distinct CDR3 sequences, around 30% of them singletons. Overall study findings and caveats: It was not known whether donors were CMV positive (a possible confounder of expanded clonotype changes).

A note on this clonotype: The antigen is not known. A single base separates this from a much larger clone, so it may be a read error.

Trimming took 5 bases from V and 7 from J, leaving 14 bases between them. Germline assignment: CDR1 SGHAT and CDR2 FQNNGV. The CDR3 runs 13 residues. At least 6 micrograms of total RNA were extracted per sample. The clonotype originates from a woman older than 75 in good health. The sequencing sample was made of blood. The gene calls are TRBV11-2 and TRBJ1-2; possible D gene TRBD1, 5 bases. CDR3 sequence: CASSVSRASGYTF. CDR3 nucleotides: TGTGCCAGCAGCGTTTCCAGGGCTTCTGGCTACACCTTC.